A single sample is the source of the 18 T cell receptor beta chains below, sequenced in a study of shared clonotypes between healthy human individuals. Here immunoSEQ multiplex PCR was the method, and the copy in TCRdb shows in-frame clones only, minus some. The top ten clones hold around 16% of a sample with approximately 320,000 clones, more than 75% of them seen once. Sequencing was carried out using memory CD8+ T cells sorted from blood. Subset in this sample: CD45RO+ cells pooled with CCR7-negative TemRA cells. These TCRs come from a man aged 18 to 30 in good health.

This chain uses TRBV27 with TRBJ2-7; D might be TRBD1 (5 bases). This CDR3 spans 15 amino acids. CDR1 is MNHEY and CDR2 is SMNVEV in the germline V gene (reference sequence). Trimming stripped 5 bases from V and 5 bases from J, with 19 bases between. CDR3 DNA sequence: TGTGCCAGCAGTCCCCTAGGCAGGGTGTTCGACGAGCAGTACTTC. This translates into CASSPLGRVFDEQYF.

V gene TRBV11-1 combines with J gene TRBJ2-7; maybe TRBD2 (5 bases). Germline loops: CDR1 SGHAT, CDR2 FQDESV (reference sequence). This CDR3 comprises 16 residues. Trimming left V 0 bases short and J 1 base short, with 13 bases between. The CDR3 loop reads CASSLALRATSYEQYF. In DNA, the CDR3 is TGTGCCAGCAGCTTAGCGCTGCGGGCCACTTCCTACGAGCAGTACTTC. Supplemented by reference TRBV11-1 and TRBJ2-7, the full variable domain reads EAEVAQSPRYKITEKSQAVAFWCDPISGHATLYWYRQILGQGPELLVQFQDESVVDDSQLPKDRFSAERLKGVDSTLKIQPAELGDSAMYLCASSLALRATSYEQYFGPGTRLTVT.

This clone was seen only a few times. V usage is TRBV6-5 and J usage is TRBJ1-1; 10 nucleotides line up with TRBD1. The J segment lost 6 bases and the V segment lost 0 bases, leaving 7 bases of the junction unmatched. The CDR3 length is 16 residues. Germline V gene lookup returns CDR1 MNHEY and CDR2 SVGAGI. CDR3 region: CASSYSSFGTGAEAFF. The CDR3 coding sequence is TGTGCCAGCAGTTACTCGAGTTTTGGGACAGGGGCTGAAGCTTTCTTT.

V usage is TRBV18 and J usage is TRBJ1-1, with TRBD1 matching 8 bases. The V gene end was trimmed by 0 bases and the J gene end by 3 bases; junction bases not matched to a gene: 6. This CDR3 comprises 16 residues. Germline loops: CDR1 KGHSH, CDR2 LQKENI. The CDR3 bases are TGTGCCAGCTCACCACCGACTCAGGGGGCAGACACTGAAGCTTTCTTT. It codes for CASSPPTQGADTEAFF. The full variable domain, with the rest looked up from reference TRBV18 and TRBJ1-1, is NAGVMQNPRHLVRRRGQEARLRCSPMKGHSHVYWYRQLPEEGLKFMVYLQKENIIDESGMPKERFSAEFPKEGPSILRIQQVVRGDSAAYFCASSPPTQGADTEAFFGQGTRLTVV.

V gene TRBV4-3 combines with J gene TRBJ2-1; D is possibly TRBD2 (5 bases). CDR3 size: 14 residues. The germline V gene encodes CDR1 LGHNA and CDR2 YSLEER. Between the trimmed V and J ends, which lost 3 bases and 4 bases, there was a span of 10 bases. The CDR3 DNA is TGCGCCAGCAGCCAGGACTCTAGATACAATGAGCAGTTCTTC. It yields the protein CASSQDSRYNEQFF.

V usage is TRBV30 and J usage is TRBJ2-7; TRBD2 matches at 15 bases. This CDR3 comprises 14 residues. With V trimmed by 2 bases and J by 5 bases, 1 base remained unmatched. The germline gives CDR1 GTSNPN, CDR2 SVGIG (reference sequence). CDR3 in DNA: TGTGCCTGGAGTTGGACTAGCGGGAGGGACGAGCAGTACTTC. It is translated as CAWSWTSGRDEQYF.

The chain carries TRBV19 and TRBJ1-1; D gene uncertain. Germline V gives CDR1 LNHDA, CDR2 SQIVND (reference sequence). The CDR3 loop spans 14 amino acids. Trimming took off 5 bases at V and 4 bases at J, with 14 bases between the two ends. The CDR3 sequence is CASSLVSGSTEAFF. In nucleotides, the CDR3 is TGTGCCAGTAGTTTAGTATCGGGGAGCACTGAAGCTTTCTTT.

The V and J genes are TRBV5-1 and TRBJ2-2, with D unresolved. The germline V gene encodes CDR1 SGHRS and CDR2 YFSETQ. Deletions cut 0 bases from V and 7 bases from J, with 4 bases between. This CDR3 contains 12 residues. CDR3 protein: CASSLVGGELFF. DNA of the CDR3: TGCGCCAGCAGCTTGGTGGGCGGGGAGCTGTTTTTT.

The CDR3 DNA sequence: TGTGCCAGCAGTTTGGGCGGGACAGGGCCCACCTACGAGCAGTACTTC. This translates into CASSLGGTGPTYEQYF. The genes are TRBV27 and TRBJ2-7; TRBD1 agrees at 9 bases. The CDR3 totals 16 residues. CDR1 MNHEY and CDR2 SMNVEV come from the germline V gene (reference sequence). V shed 3 bases, J shed 2 bases, and the junction held 8 bases outside the gene matches.

The CDR3 coding sequence is TGTGCCAGCACGGAGGGGGGCCACTACGAGCAGTACTTC. Translation: CASTEGGHYEQYF. V is TRBV7-9 and J is TRBJ2-7, with D perhaps assigned TRBD1 or TRBD2 (6 bases each). The germline gives CDR1 SEHNR, CDR2 FQNEAQ (reference sequence). This CDR3 spans 13 amino acids. Trimming took off 7 bases at V and 3 bases at J, with 13 bases between the two ends.

In this sample, this clone turned up many times. The CDR3 here is CASTLTGSGTQYF. CDR3 bases: TGTGCCAGCACGCTGACAGGGTCGGGGACCCAGTACTTC. The chain links TRBV6-5 to TRBJ2-5, with 7 positions matching TRBD1. CDR1 and CDR2 from the germline V gene are MNHEY and SVGAGI. The CDR3 loop spans 13 amino acids. Trimming at V came to 7 bases and at J to 7 bases, leaving 9 bases not matched to a gene.

This chain links TRBV29-1 with TRBJ1-2; 8 bases map to TRBD1. There are 14 residues in the CDR3. Unmatched junction bases numbered 2, after V lost 1 base and J lost 1 base. Germline values: CDR1 SQVTM, CDR2 ANQGSEA. CDR3 protein: CSVEGTGINYGYTF. Written as DNA, the CDR3 is TGCAGCGTTGAAGGGACAGGGATTAACTATGGCTACACCTTC.

The genes are TRBV12-5 and TRBJ1-2; D unclear. The CDR3 runs to 11 residues. Germline V gives CDR1 LGHNT, CDR2 FRNRAP. The V end lost 0 bases, the J end lost 6 bases, and 2 bases lay between the germline ends. CDR3 sequence (DNA): TGTGCTAGTGGTTTGGTACATGGCTACACCTTC. Translation gives CASGLVHGYTF.

The V call is TRBV2, the J call TRBJ1-1; D is unresolved. This CDR3 comprises 15 residues. CDR1 SNHLY and CDR2 FYNNEI come from the germline V gene. V dropped 7 bases and J dropped 2 bases, with 17 bases sitting between them. The CDR3 DNA sequence: TGTGCCAGCACCACACAAGGTACAATTAACACTGAAGCTTTCTTT. Protein product: CASTTQGTINTEAFF.

The V gene is TRBV5-8, the J gene TRBJ1-2, with D maybe TRBD1 (6 bases). This CDR3 has 18 amino acids. Germline V lookup: CDR1 SGHTS, CDR2 YDEGEE. Trimming cost V 3 bases and J 0 bases, with 21 bases left between them. The chain's CDR3 is CASSSLGGLGGPNYGYTF. The CDR3 DNA reads as TGTGCCAGCAGCTCCTTAGGGGGATTAGGCGGTCCTAACTATGGCTACACCTTC.

This chain links TRBV10-1 with TRBJ2-7; D is ambiguous. Germline values: CDR1 WNHNN, CDR2 SYGVQD (reference sequence). V lost 6 bases and J lost 0, with 36 bases in between. The CDR3 is made up of 22 amino acids. The CDR3 protein is CASSDLGPRETKTYTSSYEQYF. CDR3 DNA sequence: TGCGCCAGCAGCGATCTAGGTCCGCGAGAGACAAAAACCTACACAAGCTCCTACGAGCAGTACTTC.

The rearrangement uses TRBV6-5 and TRBJ2-7, with 11 bases aligning to TRBD2. CDR1 and CDR2 from the germline V gene are MNHEY and SVGAGI. This CDR3 has 15 residues. With 6 bases clipped from V and 3 bases from J, the junction kept 7 bases outside the gene matches. The DNA for the CDR3 is TGTGCCAGCAGACCAACTAGCGGGAGTTACTACGAGCAGTACTTC. Its protein is CASRPTSGSYYEQYF.

The rearrangement links TRBV30 to TRBJ1-1; D is perhaps TRBD1 (5 bases). Trimming took off 0 bases at V and 4 bases at J, with 9 bases between the two ends. The CDR3 sequence is 13 residues long. Germline loops: CDR1 GTSNPN, CDR2 SVGIG (reference sequence). DNA for the CDR3: TGTGCCTGGAGTGTTTCAAGGGGCACTGAAGCTTTCTTT. Encoded protein: CAWSVSRGTEAFF.